A selection of T cell receptor beta chains follows, all from one sample in a study of vaccination and CD4 T cells after COVID-19. Each CDR3 protein is one row after TCRdb ran MiXCR on the PCR reads. This sample has 12,000 to 15,000 distinct CDR3 sequences; over 65% occur once, and the top ten carry around 1.1%. The specimen comprised CD4+ T cells from blood, sampled after SARS-CoV-2 vaccination. The receptor set was obtained from a human donor who had recovered from COVID-19. The CDR3 runs from the conserved cysteine through the conserved F or W. Fields, in order: J gene, clone size, V gene, D gene, CDR3 DNA, CDR3 protein. The D gene is left open where the match is weak. The size entry is marked missing in some rows and otherwise reads once, few, many or a size class.

>TRBJ1-5|few|TRBV7-8|.
TGTGCCAGCAGCTTAGAGGACAGACCGTTGCCCCAGCATTTT
CASSLEDRPLPQHF
>TRBJ1-1|medium-sized|TRBV20-1|TRBD1
TGCAGTGCTAGAGATGACAGGGGGCACACTGAAGCTTTCTTT
CSARDDRGHTEAFF
>TRBJ2-5|few|TRBV7-8|.
TGTGCCAGCAGCTTCCGGGGGAAACAAGAGACCCAGTACTTC
CASSFRGKQETQYF
>TRBJ1-5|few|TRBV20-1|TRBD1
TGCAGTGCTACCCCGGCTATAGGGGGCCGTAATCAGCCCCAGCATTTT
CSATPAIGGRNQPQHF
>TRBJ2-5|.|TRBV7-2|TRBD2
TGTGCCAGCAGCTTTATGGCGGGAGTCCAAGAGACCCAGTACTTC
CASSFMAGVQETQYF
>TRBJ2-7|.|TRBV6-1|TRBD2
TGTGCCAGCAGACGGACTAGCGGGACCCCCTACGAGCAGTACTTC
CASRRTSGTPYEQYF
>TRBJ2-5|once|TRBV7-6|.
TGTGCCAGCAGCTTAGTCGGGAGCGGAGAGACCCAGTACTTC
CASSLVGSGETQYF
>TRBJ1-2|.|TRBV6-5|.
TGTGCCAGCAGTTACTCGTGGGGGGCCAACTATGGCTACACCTTC
CASSYSWGANYGYTF
>TRBJ2-1|few|TRBV20-1|TRBD2
TGCAGTGCCACGGGGCGAGCGGAGACTAGCGGCTTTAGCCACCTTAATGAGCAGTTCTTC
CSATGRAETSGFSHLNEQFF
>TRBJ2-2|.|TRBV6-5|.
TGTGCCAGCAGTTACGAACGGCTCCCGCTGTTTTTT
CASSYERLPLFF
>TRBJ2-7|few|TRBV27|.
TGTGCCAGCAGTTCCCGGGGACGTTTGGAGCAGTACTTC
CASSSRGRLEQYF
>TRBJ2-7|.|TRBV6-2/TRBV6-3|TRBD2
TGTGCCACTCTCAGGGCTAGCGGTCCCTACGAGCAGTACTTC
CATLRASGPYEQYF
>TRBJ2-2|.|TRBV20-1|.
TGCAGTGCTAGTCGTATGGCCCTTAACACCGGGGAGCTGTTTTTT
CSASRMALNTGELFF
>TRBJ1-6|.|TRBV7-3|.
TGTGCCAGCAGCCCCGGGGTCCTCGCGGGGTCACCCCTCCACTTT
CASSPGVLAGSPLHF
>TRBJ2-3|.|TRBV6-1|TRBD1
TGTGCCAGCGGGGGACAGAACACAGATACGCAGTATTTT
CASGGQNTDTQYF
>TRBJ1-5|.|TRBV6-5|.
TGTGCCAGCAGTTACTCCCGGACGGGTCAGCCCCAGCATTTT
CASSYSRTGQPQHF
>TRBJ2-3|.|TRBV2|.
TGTGCCAGCAGTTTTATCCTCACAGATACGCAGTATTTT
CASSFILTDTQYF
>TRBJ2-3|.|TRBV15|.
TGTGCCACCAGCAGAGTGCGGGTTACCACAGATACGCAGTATTTT
CATSRVRVTTDTQYF
>TRBJ2-5|.|TRBV28|TRBD2
TGTGCCAGCAGTATGGGGACTAGCGGGGTGACCCAGTACTTC
CASSMGTSGVTQYF
>TRBJ1-4|once|TRBV6-1|.
TGTGCCAGCAGTGAACGGTGGATTGCTAATGAAAAACTGTTTTTT
CASSERWIANEKLFF
>TRBJ2-2|.|TRBV20-1|TRBD1
TGCAGTGCTAGGGGACAGCTTACCACCGGGGAGCTGTTTTTT
CSARGQLTTGELFF
>TRBJ2-5|once|TRBV7-6|TRBD2
TGTGCCAGCAGCTTCCGAGCGGGAGGGGCAGAGACCCAGTACTTC
CASSFRAGGAETQYF
>TRBJ1-3|.|TRBV6-1|.
TGTGCCAGCAAAGTACAGGGCCCTGGAAACACCATATATTTT
CASKVQGPGNTIYF
>TRBJ1-3|.|TRBV6-1|.
TGTGCCAGCAGTGAGACAGTTCACTCTGGAAACACCATATATTTT
CASSETVHSGNTIYF
>TRBJ1-4|.|TRBV29-1|TRBD1
TGCAGCGCACAGGGGGATTATGGAAAACTGTTTTTT
CSAQGDYGKLFF